This T cell receptor (beta chain) was captured in a study of early T cells in non-severe SARS-CoV-2 infection. Study details: From unsorted whole blood, bulk RNA was sequenced, and the chains remained unpaired. The study's findings and limits: VDJdb matching skewed toward anti-spike CD8 responses, missing private and CD4 specificities.

Attached unique molecular identifiers marked individual cDNA molecules. MiXCR was run by TCRdb on the 5' RACE reads, yielding one entry per CDR3 protein. Of 90,000 to 100,000 distinct CDR3 sequences in the sample, about 12% are singletons; the top ten hold approximately 2%. From germline, CDR1 is DFQATT and CDR2 SNEGSKA (reference sequence). V lost 3 bases to trimming and J lost 1 base, with 7 bases between them. This CDR3 has 12 amino acids. A remark on this clonotype: What it binds is not known.

Sequencing was carried out using whole blood. V is TRBV20-1 and J is TRBJ2-7; D may correspond to TRBD1 or TRBD2 (5 bases each). The TCR comes from an adult who was a healthcare worker with PCR-confirmed SARS-CoV-2 infection or an uninfected control (not recorded which). CDR3 sequence reads: CSARGRSYEQYF. The CDR3 DNA is TGCAGTGCTAGGGGACGGTCCTACGAGCAGTACTTC.